The 28 T cell receptor beta chains presented below share a single source sample, sequenced in a study of cytomegalovirus exposure and HLA in healthy donors. Profiling relied on immunoSEQ multiplex PCR, and the TCRdb table lists in-frame clones only, not all of them. The data hold under 150,000 clones, with about 91% observed a single time. The sample taken for sequencing was PBMCs. All receptors derive from a woman between 18 and 30 years old in good health and CMV-seropositive.

The J gene is TRBJ1-5, the V gene TRBV27; TRBD1 matches 8 bases. The V gene end was trimmed by 6 bases and the J gene end by 2 bases; junction bases not matched to a gene: 0. The germline gives CDR1 MNHEY, CDR2 SMNVEV (reference sequence). The CDR3 is 13 amino acids. The CDR3 sequence is CASRGQGNQPQHF. CDR3 bases: TGTGCCAGCAGGGGACAGGGCAATCAGCCCCAGCATTTT.

The chain carries TRBV11-2 and TRBJ2-1; 14 nucleotides agree with TRBD2. The CDR3 loop spans 18 amino acids. V shed 1 base and J 6 bases; nucleotides not matched to a gene: 8. In germline, CDR1 is SGHAT, CDR2 FQNNGV. CDR3 DNA: TGTGCCAGCAGCTTAGTACGACTAGCGGGAGGGCCGGTCAATGAGCAGTTCTTC. Residues: CASSLVRLAGGPVNEQFF.

The chain is built from TRBV5-1 and TRBJ2-7, with TRBD2 matching 8 bases. V dropped 4 bases and J dropped 7; count of bases not matched to a gene: 7. The CDR3 runs to 13 residues. Germline V lookup: CDR1 SGHRS, CDR2 YFSETQ. The CDR3 loop is CASSPGRGEEQYF. The CDR3 DNA reads as TGCGCCAGCAGCCCCGGGCGGGGGGAAGAGCAGTACTTC. The full variable domain, its missing parts supplied by reference TRBV5-1 and TRBJ2-7, is KAGVTQTPRYLIKTRGQQVTLSCSPISGHRSVSWYQQTPGQGLQFLFEYFSETQRNKGNFPGRFSGRQFSNSRSEMNVSTLELGDSALYLCASSPGRGEEQYFGPGTRLTVT.

Comment on this clone: One end of the junction fails to match germline, which may point to a read error. The chain recombines TRBV7-7 with TRBJ2-5; D is undetermined. The V gene's germline CDR1 is SSHAT and CDR2 FNYEAQ (reference sequence). The CDR3 length is 14 residues. Here the CDR3 DNA reads TGTGCTAGCAGCTTAGAATTACCAGAAGAGACCCAGTACTTC. Translated, it gives CASSLELPEETQYF.

This clone was observed a handful of times. The CDR3 spells CASSLSATANTGELFF. The CDR3 DNA reads as TGTGCCAGCAGTTTATCGGCGACAGCGAACACCGGGGAGCTGTTTTTT. The chain is built from TRBV27 and TRBJ2-2; D is possibly TRBD1 (5 bases). The germline V gene encodes CDR1 MNHEY and CDR2 SMNVEV (reference sequence). V lost 0 bases and J 0 bases, leaving 8 bases between the germline ends. The CDR3 has 16 residues.

The rearrangement links TRBV6-4 to TRBJ2-2; D might be TRBD2 (6 bases). The CDR3 totals 15 residues. CDR1 MRHNA and CDR2 SNTAGT come from the germline V gene. V gave up 0 bases and J gave up 4 bases, with 9 bases separating them. DNA for the CDR3: TGTGCCAGCAGTGACTCGCCGGGAGCCACCGGGGAGCTGTTTTTT. Amino acid sequence: CASSDSPGATGELFF.

CDR3 in DNA: TGCGCCAGCAGCCAACCCAGGGGTCAGCCCCAGCATTTT. It translates to CASSQPRGQPQHF. This chain uses TRBV4-1 with TRBJ1-5, with a weak D call TRBD1 (6 bases). Germline CDR1 MGHRA, CDR2 YSYEKL. The CDR3 sequence is 13 residues long. V lost 2 bases to trimming and J lost 6 bases, with 8 bases between them.

This sequence joins TRBV27 and TRBJ1-1; 7 nucleotides align to TRBD1. CDR1 and CDR2 (germline): MNHEY, SMNVEV (reference sequence). Losses at the gene ends were 1 base for V and 3 bases for J; bases not matched to a gene: 5. The CDR3 extends over 15 amino acids. The CDR3: CASSLWTGRDTEAFF. CDR3 DNA: TGTGCCAGCAGTTTATGGACAGGCAGGGACACTGAAGCTTTCTTT.

The chain uses TRBV5-1 and TRBJ1-6, with D unresolved. V was pared by 2 bases and J by 2 bases, with 17 bases between. CDR1 is SGHRS and CDR2 is YFSETQ in the germline V gene. The CDR3 has 18 amino acids. As DNA, the CDR3 is TGCGCCAGCAGCTTAAGCGTCCCCGGAGACCCCTATAATTCACCCCTCCACTTT. This codes for CASSLSVPGDPYNSPLHF.

V is TRBV7-9 and J is TRBJ2-1, with D hard to call. The CDR3 consists of 15 residues. Trimming left V 3 bases short and J 2 bases short, with 11 bases between. In germline, CDR1 is SEHNR, CDR2 FQNEAQ (reference sequence). The CDR3 DNA follows: TGTGCCAGCAGCTTTTACACGAACCCCTACAATGAGCAGTTCTTC. It is translated as CASSFYTNPYNEQFF.

CDR3 in amino acids: CASSPTLTGAGNTIYF. The CDR3 nucleotides read TGTGCCAGCAGCCCAACTCTTACGGGGGCTGGAAACACCATATATTTT. The chain is built from TRBV5-4 and TRBJ1-3; a possible D gene is TRBD1 (5 bases). The CDR3 totals 16 residues. Germline V gene sequence: CDR1 SGHNT, CDR2 YYREEE (reference sequence). Trimming stripped 4 bases from V and 2 bases from J, with 16 bases between.

This sequence joins TRBV28 and TRBJ2-2; possible D gene TRBD1, 6 bases. Germline-derived CDR1 and CDR2 are MDHEN and SYDVKM. Trimming stripped 6 bases from V and 1 base from J, with 12 bases between. The CDR3 runs to 15 residues. Here the CDR3 DNA reads TGTGCCAGCAGCCGGGACATTCGGAACACCGGGGAGCTGTTTTTT. Residues: CASSRDIRNTGELFF. The entire variable domain, with the rest obtained from reference TRBV28 and TRBJ2-2, is as follows: DVKVTQSSRYLVKRTGEKVFLECVQDMDHENMFWYRQDPGLGLRLIYFSYDVKMKEKGDIPEGYSVSREKKERFSLILESASTNQTSMYLCASSRDIRNTGELFFGEGSRLTVL.

The gene calls are TRBV28 and TRBJ2-6, with 9 bases aligning to TRBD1. Trimming cost V 8 bases and J 2 bases; bases outside gene matches: 4. CDR3 length: 15 amino acids. Germline CDR1 MDHEN, CDR2 SYDVKM. CDR3 region: CASHRTGAGANVLTF. DNA for the CDR3: TGTGCCAGCCATCGGACAGGGGCTGGGGCCAACGTCCTGACTTTC.

The chain has TRBV10-3 and TRBJ2-1; the D gene is possibly TRBD2 (6 bases). CDR1 is ENHRY and CDR2 is SYGVKD in the germline V gene. Trimming stripped 7 bases from V and 0 bases from J, with 10 bases between. CDR3 length: 14 amino acids. The CDR3 protein is CAIMGGGSYNEQFF. DNA for the CDR3: TGTGCCATCATGGGGGGTGGCTCCTACAATGAGCAGTTCTTC.

J is TRBJ1-5 and V is TRBV19; perhaps TRBD1 as D (6 bases). The V end was cut by 4 bases, the J end by 4 bases, with 17 bases between. This CDR3 spans 16 amino acids. CDR1 and CDR2 from the germline V gene are LNHDA and SQIVND (reference sequence). The CDR3 nucleotides read TGTGCCAGTAGTACTCCCGCGGGGGGCCGGAATCAGCCCCAGCATTTT. This encodes CASSTPAGGRNQPQHF.

The V and J genes are TRBV6-1 and TRBJ2-1, with a tentative D call TRBD2 (6 bases). CDR3 length: 15 amino acids. The germline CDR1 and CDR2 sequences are MNHNS and SASEGT. V lost 6 bases and J 4 bases, leaving 16 bases between the germline ends. This CDR3 reads CASRPRGRTYNEQFF. CDR3 sequence (DNA): TGTGCCAGCAGGCCACGGGGGAGGACTTACAATGAGCAGTTCTTC.

The CDR3 loop reads CASSEPPGLAINNEQFF. Here the CDR3 DNA reads TGTGCCAGCAGTGAACCACCAGGACTAGCAATTAACAATGAGCAGTTCTTC. This chain links TRBV2 with TRBJ2-1, with 8 bases fitting TRBD2. This CDR3 comprises 17 residues. V trimming: 2 bases; J trimming: 5 bases; junction bases outside the gene matches: 11. The germline CDR1 and CDR2 sequences are SNHLY and FYNNEI.

The chain employs TRBV6-5 and TRBJ1-1, with D perhaps TRBD1 (5 bases). Trimming stripped 6 bases from V and 3 bases from J, with 14 bases between. There are 14 residues in the CDR3. Germline V CDR1 and CDR2: MNHEY, SVGAGI. CDR3 sequence: CASSGSGMHTEAFF. For the CDR3, the DNA is TGTGCCAGCAGCGGGTCAGGGATGCACACTGAAGCTTTCTTT.

This clone has only a few counts. The CDR3 nucleotides read TGTGCCAGCAGTGCAGGGTCGATTGATCAGCCCCAGCATTTT. Translating it yields CASSAGSIDQPQHF. This rearrangement joins TRBV28 to TRBJ1-5, with D possibly being TRBD1 (5 bases). V was cut by 5 bases and J by 5 bases, with 13 bases left in between. CDR3 length: 14 amino acids. Germline V lookup: CDR1 MDHEN, CDR2 SYDVKM.

This clone was picked up a small number of times. This sequence joins TRBV5-6 and TRBJ2-7, with 11 nucleotides matching TRBD1. The CDR3 has 14 residues. The germline CDR1 and CDR2 sequences are SGHDT and YYEEEE. Trimming cost V 4 bases and J 3 bases; bases outside gene matches: 3. The CDR3 spells CASSLGTGGYEQYF. The CDR3 DNA sequence: TGTGCCAGCAGCCTAGGGACAGGGGGCTACGAGCAGTACTTC. Supplemented by reference TRBV5-6 and TRBJ2-7, the full variable domain reads DAGVTQSPTHLIKTRGQQVTLRCSPKSGHDTVSWYQQALGQGPQFIFQYYEEEERQRGNFPDRFSGHQFPNYSSELNVNALLLGDSALYLCASSLGTGGYEQYFGPGTRLTVT.

The rearrangement links TRBV28 to TRBJ2-1; 8 bases line up with TRBD2. Looked up from germline, CDR1 is MDHEN and CDR2 is SYDVKM. This CDR3 comprises 13 residues. The trim removed 6 bases at V and 5 bases at J, leaving 3 bases unmatched. The CDR3 reads CASRLLADNEQFF. As DNA, the CDR3 is TGTGCCAGCAGGTTACTAGCGGACAATGAGCAGTTCTTC.

The CDR3 loop reads CATSRALAGVEQYF. The CDR3 nucleotides are TGTGCCACCAGCAGAGCACTGGCAGGGGTCGAGCAGTACTTC. The chain links TRBV15 to TRBJ2-7; D may be TRBD1 (6 bases). The CDR3 has 14 residues. Germline assignment: CDR1 LNHNV and CDR2 YYDKDF (reference sequence). The V gene lost 1 base and the J gene lost 6 bases, with 13 bases spanning the gap.

Only one count was recorded for this clone. V is TRBV5-4 and J is TRBJ2-5; 9 positions agree with TRBD1. Germline CDR1 SGHNT, CDR2 YYREEE (reference sequence). V lost 1 base and J lost 5; bases outside the gene matches: 6. This CDR3 contains 15 residues. CDR3 coding DNA: TGTGCCAGCAGCTTGCGGGGACAGGGAAGTGAGACCCAGTACTTC. This translates into CASSLRGQGSETQYF.

The chain joins TRBV19 to TRBJ1-4; TRBD1 matches at 8 bases. Trimming at V came to 5 bases and at J to 6 bases, leaving 8 bases not matched to a gene. This CDR3 is 15 amino acids long. CDR1 is LNHDA, CDR2 SQIVND, per germline (reference sequence). The CDR3 DNA reads as TGTGCCAGTAGTCTCCGGACAGGGAATGATGAAAAACTGTTTTTT. Protein sequence: CASSLRTGNDEKLFF. Together with reference TRBV19 and TRBJ1-4, the CDR3 gives the full variable domain: DGGITQSPKYLFRKEGQNVTLSCEQNLNHDAMYWYRQDPGQGLRLIYYSQIVNDFQKGDIAEGYSVSREKKESFPLTVTSAQKNPTAFYLCASSLRTGNDEKLFFGSGTQLSVL.

The chain employs TRBV28 and TRBJ1-5; D is uncertain. The CDR3 length is 12 residues. Trimming cost V 5 bases and J 1 base, with 3 bases left between them. Germline-derived CDR1 and CDR2 are MDHEN and SYDVKM. CDR3 DNA sequence: TGTGCCAGCAGTACAAGCAATCAGCCCCAGCATTTT. Its protein is CASSTSNQPQHF.

This clone was observed a handful of times. This chain connects TRBV5-5 to TRBJ2-5; 8 bases are a match to TRBD2. After removal of 1 base from V and 5 bases from J, the junction contained 13 bases not matched to a gene. The CDR3 extends over 17 amino acids. Germline V gene lookup returns CDR1 SGHKS and CDR2 YYEKEE (reference sequence). The CDR3 loop is CASSLLTGGPESETQYF. CDR3 in DNA: TGTGCCAGCAGCTTGTTAACGGGGGGGCCGGAGTCGGAGACCCAGTACTTC.

The rearrangement links TRBV5-1 to TRBJ1-1; D uncertain. CDR3 size: 13 residues. The ends were cut back, 0 bases at V and 7 bases at J, with 10 bases in the middle. Germline V CDR1 and CDR2: SGHRS, YFSETQ. CDR3 sequence (DNA): TGCGCCAGCAGCTTGGGATCCGGTTTTGAAGCTTTCTTT. Protein sequence: CASSLGSGFEAFF.

The chain is built from TRBV15 and TRBJ2-1; TRBD2 agrees at 7 bases. Losses at the gene ends were 0 bases for V and 14 bases for J; bases not matched to a gene: 13. This CDR3 contains 15 residues. The germline CDR1 and CDR2 sequences are LNHNV and YYDKDF (reference sequence). The CDR3 region is CATSRDPAAGDEKFF. DNA of the CDR3: TGTGCCACCAGCAGAGATCCGGCGGCGGGGGACGAGAAGTTCTTC.